This T cell receptor beta chain derives from a study of T cell repertoires in cytomegalovirus infection. About the study: Epitope selection comprised recently identified HLA-C-restricted CMV epitopes and well-studied HLA-B-restricted CMV epitopes.

This clonotype has more than one count but fewer than ten. Its antigen is as yet unknown. TCRdb re-analysed the reads in MiXCR, keeping a single row per CDR3 protein. This sample has around 750,000 distinct CDR3 sequences, with 30% to 35% found just once. Study findings and constraints: Dominating the ex vivo response were HLA-C-restricted CMV-specific TCR beta clonotypes.

V dropped 3 bases and J dropped 3 bases, with 10 bases sitting between them. This CDR3 region has 14 residues. The specimen comprised cultured CD8+ T cells from PBMCs, sampled from culture after CMV antigen stimulation. This clonotype was sampled from a human donor in good health (CMV status not recorded). Some clones in this sample may be carry-over from other donors' samples. The chain uses TRBV12-3 or TRBV12-4 and TRBJ2-3; D gene ambiguous. The CDR3 loop reads CASSFEARTDTQYF. The CDR3 DNA sequence: TGTGCCAGCAGTTTTGAGGCTAGAACAGATACGCAGTATTTT.